These T cell receptor beta chains were read from a single sample in a study of cytomegalovirus exposure and HLA in healthy donors. TCRdb's copy holds only in-frame clones and misses some; the assay was immunoSEQ multiplex PCR. The data hold about 190,000 clones, with roughly 77% observed a single time. The sequencing input was PBMCs. The receptor set was obtained from a man between 40 and 49 years old in good health and CMV-seropositive. The CDR3 runs from the conserved cysteine through the conserved F or W. Fields, in order: CDR3 DNA, CDR3 protein, clone size, J gene, V gene, D gene. The D gene is left open where the match is weak. Clone size appears in some rows only: once, few, many, or a class for an expanded clone.

CDR3 DNA: TGTGCCTGGCAGACAGGGGTGTTCGGGGCCAACGTCCTGACTTTC
CDR3 protein: CAWQTGVFGANVLTF
clone size: -
J gene: TRBJ2-6
V gene: TRBV30
D gene: TRBD1

CDR3 DNA: TGTGCCAGCAGCCGGGGGGCGGGATTGAACACCGGGGAGCTGTTTTTT
CDR3 protein: CASSRGAGLNTGELFF
clone size: -
J gene: TRBJ2-2
V gene: TRBV7-2
D gene: -

CDR3 DNA: TGTGCCAGCAGTGGGGGACTAGTCTCGGTCTACGAGCAGTACTTC
CDR3 protein: CASSGGLVSVYEQYF
clone size: once
J gene: TRBJ2-7
V gene: TRBV2
D gene: TRBD2

CDR3 DNA: TGTGCCAGCAGCTTTGACCAGGGGTACTATGGCTACACCTTC
CDR3 protein: CASSFDQGYYGYTF
clone size: -
J gene: TRBJ1-2
V gene: TRBV7-8
D gene: -

CDR3 DNA: TGTGCCAGCAGCTTAGGGACAGGGGGCGCTAGGGCCAACGTCCTGACTTTC
CDR3 protein: CASSLGTGGARANVLTF
clone size: -
J gene: TRBJ2-6
V gene: TRBV7-9
D gene: TRBD1

CDR3 DNA: TGCGCCAGCAGCCAAGAAGTAACGGGGGGGCGACGAGAGACCCAGTACTTC
CDR3 protein: CASSQEVTGGRRETQYF
clone size: -
J gene: TRBJ2-5
V gene: TRBV4-1
D gene: TRBD2

CDR3 DNA: TGTGCCAGCAGCCCCCCGGGGGGGCGGAACACTGAAGCTTTCTTT
CDR3 protein: CASSPPGGRNTEAFF
clone size: -
J gene: TRBJ1-1
V gene: TRBV7-9
D gene: -

CDR3 DNA: TGCAGCGTTGAAGCGGGACTAGGCACAGATACGCAGTATTTT
CDR3 protein: CSVEAGLGTDTQYF
clone size: -
J gene: TRBJ2-3
V gene: TRBV29-1
D gene: TRBD2

CDR3 DNA: TGTGCCAGCAGCTTGGTTCCGGGACAGGGATTGGGCGGCTACACCTTC
CDR3 protein: CASSLVPGQGLGGYTF
clone size: few
J gene: TRBJ1-2
V gene: TRBV5-6
D gene: TRBD1

CDR3 DNA: TGTGCCAGCAGCAAAGTTGAGGGAATCTGCAATGAGCAGTTCTTC
CDR3 protein: CASSKVEGICNEQFF
clone size: few
J gene: TRBJ2-1
V gene: TRBV21-1
D gene: -

CDR3 DNA: TGTGCCAGTAGTAACGACAGGGGGTTGGCCACTGAAGCTTTCTTT
CDR3 protein: CASSNDRGLATEAFF
clone size: -
J gene: TRBJ1-1
V gene: TRBV19
D gene: TRBD1

CDR3 DNA: TGTGCCACCAGCAGAGCGGCGGGGGGGGTCACAGATACGCAGTATTTT
CDR3 protein: CATSRAAGGVTDTQYF
clone size: -
J gene: TRBJ2-3
V gene: TRBV15
D gene: TRBD2

CDR3 DNA: TGTGCCAGCAGCCGAACGGGGAGCACAGATACGCAGTATTTT
CDR3 protein: CASSRTGSTDTQYF
clone size: -
J gene: TRBJ2-3
V gene: TRBV6-5
D gene: -

CDR3 DNA: TGTGCCAGCAGCTTACTGGCGGCCCTAGCCAAAAACATTCAGTACTTC
CDR3 protein: CASSLLAALAKNIQYF
clone size: few
J gene: TRBJ2-4
V gene: TRBV7-2
D gene: -

CDR3 DNA: TGTGCCAGCAGCTTCGAGTTGGATGAGCAGTTCTTC
CDR3 protein: CASSFELDEQFF
clone size: -
J gene: TRBJ2-1
V gene: TRBV7-4
D gene: -

CDR3 DNA: TGCGCCAGCAGCCAAGATTGGAGTGAAAAACTGTTTTTT
CDR3 protein: CASSQDWSEKLFF
clone size: -
J gene: TRBJ1-4
V gene: TRBV4-1
D gene: -

CDR3 DNA: TGCAGCGTTAGGGACCGCCCGACGGGACACCGCACAGATACGCAGTATTTT
CDR3 protein: CSVRDRPTGHRTDTQYF
clone size: -
J gene: TRBJ2-3
V gene: TRBV29-1
D gene: -

CDR3 DNA: TGTGCCACCCAGGACTGGCCAGCAGATACGCAGTATTTT
CDR3 protein: CATQDWPADTQYF
clone size: once
J gene: TRBJ2-3
V gene: TRBV13
D gene: -

CDR3 DNA: TGTGCCAGCAGTCAAGGACTGGAAGCCTTCAATGAGCAGTTCTTC
CDR3 protein: CASSQGLEAFNEQFF
clone size: -
J gene: TRBJ2-1
V gene: TRBV6-5
D gene: -

CDR3 DNA: TGTGCCAGCAGTCACCGGGACAGACAAGAGACCCAGTACTTC
CDR3 protein: CASSHRDRQETQYF
clone size: -
J gene: TRBJ2-5
V gene: TRBV6-1
D gene: TRBD1

CDR3 DNA: TGTGCCAGCAGCCGAGGCTTGAACACTGAAGCTTTCTTT
CDR3 protein: CASSRGLNTEAFF
clone size: -
J gene: TRBJ1-1
V gene: TRBV6-5
D gene: -

CDR3 DNA: TGTGCCAGCAGCGCCGGGACTAGCGGTCCTCGCACAGATACGCAGTATTTT
CDR3 protein: CASSAGTSGPRTDTQYF
clone size: -
J gene: TRBJ2-3
V gene: TRBV5-8
D gene: TRBD2

CDR3 DNA: TGTGCCACCAGCACCAGACTAGAACCCGTCGGTGAGCAGTTCTTC
CDR3 protein: CATSTRLEPVGEQFF
clone size: -
J gene: TRBJ2-1
V gene: TRBV15
D gene: -

CDR3 DNA: TGCGCCAGCAGCCAGGGACAGGGCCATTACGAGCAGTACTTC
CDR3 protein: CASSQGQGHYEQYF
clone size: once
J gene: TRBJ2-7
V gene: TRBV4-3
D gene: TRBD1

CDR3 DNA: TGTGCCAGCAGTGACAGGGGACAGGGGGGGAGGGATACGCAGTATTTT
CDR3 protein: CASSDRGQGGRDTQYF
clone size: -
J gene: TRBJ2-3
V gene: TRBV6-1
D gene: TRBD1

CDR3 DNA: TGTGCCTGGAGTGCTGGGGCAGGGACTAGCGGGTATTTT
CDR3 protein: CAWSAGAGTSGYF
clone size: -
J gene: TRBJ2-3
V gene: TRBV30
D gene: TRBD2

CDR3 DNA: TGTGCCAGCAGCGAGAAGACTAGCGGTTCCTACGAGCAGTACTTC
CDR3 protein: CASSEKTSGSYEQYF
clone size: -
J gene: TRBJ2-7
V gene: TRBV5-4
D gene: TRBD2

CDR3 DNA: TGTGCCAGCAGCTTAGACGGCGGAGGGGCCTACGAGCAGTACTTC
CDR3 protein: CASSLDGGGAYEQYF
clone size: -
J gene: TRBJ2-7
V gene: TRBV7-2
D gene: -

CDR3 DNA: TGTGCCAGCAGCCTCGGAGCCAAAAACATTCAGTACTTC
CDR3 protein: CASSLGAKNIQYF
clone size: few
J gene: TRBJ2-4
V gene: TRBV7-2
D gene: -

CDR3 DNA: TGTGCCAGCAGTGAATATAAAATAGCGGAGTTTCCCTATGAGCAGTACTTC
CDR3 protein: CASSEYKIAEFPYEQYF
clone size: -
J gene: TRBJ2-7
V gene: TRBV25-1
D gene: -

CDR3 DNA: TGTGCCAGCAGCTTAGCGGGAGGGTCATCAGAGACCCAGTACTTC
CDR3 protein: CASSLAGGSSETQYF
clone size: -
J gene: TRBJ2-5
V gene: TRBV7-9
D gene: TRBD2

CDR3 DNA: TGTGCCAGCAGCCAAGAAGGGGGTCGTGGGCTAGCGGGACTCTACAATGAGCAGTTCTTC
CDR3 protein: CASSQEGGRGLAGLYNEQFF
clone size: -
J gene: TRBJ2-1
V gene: TRBV4-2
D gene: TRBD2

CDR3 DNA: TGTGCCAGTACCCTCGACAGGGCTGCCGGGGAGCTGTTTTTT
CDR3 protein: CASTLDRAAGELFF
clone size: -
J gene: TRBJ2-2
V gene: TRBV19
D gene: TRBD1

CDR3 DNA: TGTGCCAGCAGTCCGGACAGACGCTATGGCTACACCTTC
CDR3 protein: CASSPDRRYGYTF
clone size: once
J gene: TRBJ1-2
V gene: TRBV6-5
D gene: -

CDR3 DNA: TGTGCCAGCTCACCACAAGAGGGCACCGGAAACACCATATATTTT
CDR3 protein: CASSPQEGTGNTIYF
clone size: -
J gene: TRBJ1-3
V gene: TRBV18
D gene: -

CDR3 DNA: TGTGCCAGCAGCCCGACAGACTACGAGCAGTACTTC
CDR3 protein: CASSPTDYEQYF
clone size: once
J gene: TRBJ2-7
V gene: TRBV11-2
D gene: -

CDR3 DNA: TGTGCCAGCAGCGCGAGACAGGGGGCCCAATCTAACTATGGCTACACCTTC
CDR3 protein: CASSARQGAQSNYGYTF
clone size: -
J gene: TRBJ1-2
V gene: TRBV9
D gene: TRBD1

CDR3 DNA: TGTGCCAGCAGTTTAAGTTTTAACAGGGCCCATTACGAGCAGTACTTC
CDR3 protein: CASSLSFNRAHYEQYF
clone size: few
J gene: TRBJ2-7
V gene: TRBV27
D gene: -

CDR3 DNA: TGTGCCAGCAGTTACCGGGATTACTATGGCTACACCTTC
CDR3 protein: CASSYRDYYGYTF
clone size: once
J gene: TRBJ1-2
V gene: TRBV6-5
D gene: -

CDR3 DNA: TGTGCCTGGAGTGTACTGAGCAATCAGCCCCAGCATTTT
CDR3 protein: CAWSVLSNQPQHF
clone size: -
J gene: TRBJ1-5
V gene: TRBV30
D gene: -

CDR3 DNA: TGTGCTAGTGGTTTGCTACTTTTCGGACAGGAGAACACTGAAGCTTTCTTT
CDR3 protein: CASGLLLFGQENTEAFF
clone size: -
J gene: TRBJ1-1
V gene: TRBV12-5
D gene: TRBD1

CDR3 DNA: TGCGCCAGCAGCCAAGGCGAGGACCGGGGGCTGTTTTTT
CDR3 protein: CASSQGEDRGLFF
clone size: few
J gene: TRBJ1-4
V gene: TRBV4-1
D gene: -

CDR3 DNA: TGTGCCAGCAGCCGACAGGGGCGAGGTGAGCAGTACTTC
CDR3 protein: CASSRQGRGEQYF
clone size: -
J gene: TRBJ2-7
V gene: TRBV5-6
D gene: TRBD1

CDR3 DNA: TGTGCCAGCAGTTCGACTCTTCCCCCCTACGAGCAGTACTTC
CDR3 protein: CASSSTLPPYEQYF
clone size: -
J gene: TRBJ2-7
V gene: TRBV6-5
D gene: -

CDR3 DNA: TGTGCCTGGAGTGTCGATAGGGGGCGAGACAGAGAAAAACTGTTTTTT
CDR3 protein: CAWSVDRGRDREKLFF
clone size: -
J gene: TRBJ1-4
V gene: TRBV30
D gene: TRBD1

CDR3 DNA: TGTGCCAGCAGTCATCACAATACACGTGGGTACTTC
CDR3 protein: CASSHHNTRGYF
clone size: -
J gene: TRBJ2-7
V gene: TRBV6-6
D gene: -

CDR3 DNA: TGTGCCAGCAGTACCAACCAGGGGGCGTACGGCTACACCTTC
CDR3 protein: CASSTNQGAYGYTF
clone size: -
J gene: TRBJ1-2
V gene: TRBV9
D gene: TRBD1